The 17 T cell receptor beta chains reported below all come from one sample, sequenced in a study of blood T cell repertoires in COVID-19. Using immunoSEQ multiplex PCR, the repertoire was profiled, and TCRdb retains in-frame clones only, with some absent. This sample has about 98,000 clones, with about 81% found just once. Material: peripheral blood. These receptors all stem from a man in his 70s with acute or convalescent COVID-19.

Written as DNA, the CDR3 is TGTGCCAGCAAGGTGGGGCAGAACACAGATACGCAGTATTTT. Its protein product is CASKVGQNTDTQYF. V gene TRBV2 combines with J gene TRBJ2-3, with D possibly TRBD1 on 5 matching bases. Trimming pared 7 bases from V and 2 bases from J, leaving 13 bases between. This CDR3 region has 14 residues. Germline CDR1 is SNHLY and CDR2 is FYNNEI.

This chain links TRBV18 with TRBJ2-1, with 8 bases aligning to TRBD1. The CDR3 runs 15 residues. J was trimmed by 4 bases and V by 6 bases; bases with no gene match: 8. The germline V gene has CDR1 KGHSH and CDR2 LQKENI. The CDR3 bases are TGTGCCAGCTCCCCCACGACAGGGGTATACAATGAGCAGTTCTTC. This translates into CASSPTTGVYNEQFF.

The chain recombines TRBV19 with TRBJ2-7; 7 bases match TRBD1. This CDR3 is 13 amino acids long. The V segment lost 4 bases and the J segment 6 bases; nucleotides outside the gene matches: 6. Per the germline V gene, CDR1 is LNHDA and CDR2 is SQIVND (reference sequence). CDR3 residues: CASSTNRGGEQYF. The CDR3 DNA sequence: TGTGCCAGTAGTACCAACAGGGGCGGCGAGCAGTACTTC.

This chain links TRBV27 with TRBJ2-3, with D perhaps TRBD2 (6 bases). Per germline, CDR1 MNHEY and CDR2 SMNVEV (reference sequence). The germline V and J ends were trimmed by 3 bases and 6 bases, with 19 bases remaining between them. This CDR3 spans 16 amino acids. The CDR3 is CASSFTGSGLWDTQYF. The CDR3 DNA reads TGTGCCAGCAGTTTTACGGGCAGCGGGCTATGGGATACGCAGTATTTT.

The chain uses TRBV19 and TRBJ1-1; 7 nucleotides align to TRBD1. The CDR3 runs 15 residues. Trimming at V came to 4 bases and at J to 3 bases, leaving 8 bases not matched to a gene. Germline CDR1 and CDR2: LNHDA and SQIVND (reference sequence). The CDR3 nucleotides read TGTGCCAGTAGTAAGCCGGACAGGTACGACACTGAAGCTTTCTTT. Amino acid sequence: CASSKPDRYDTEAFF.

The chain is built from TRBV2 and TRBJ1-1; perhaps TRBD1 as D (6 bases). The germline CDR1 and CDR2 sequences are SNHLY and FYNNEI. The CDR3 spans 14 residues. The V and J ends lost 7 bases and 4 bases respectively, with 16 bases between them. The CDR3 DNA follows: TGTGCCAGCACTGTACAGGGTTTGGGCACTGAAGCTTTCTTT. Translation gives CASTVQGLGTEAFF.

The CDR3 DNA reads as TGTGCCAGCAGTGAGACCGGGCTAGCGGGAGACGAGACCCAGTACTTC. This gives the protein CASSETGLAGDETQYF. The genes are TRBV25-1 and TRBJ2-5; 10 bases are shared with TRBD2. J was trimmed by 5 bases and V by 3 bases; bases with no gene match: 9. CDR3 size: 16 residues. From germline, CDR1 is MGHDK and CDR2 SYGVNS.

This sequence joins TRBV28 and TRBJ2-2, with D tentatively TRBD1 (5 bases). The CDR3 is 13 amino acids. V lost 2 bases and J 6 bases, leaving 7 bases between the germline ends. Per the germline V gene, CDR1 is MDHEN and CDR2 is SYDVKM. The CDR3 is CASSLGRAGELFF. The CDR3 bases are TGTGCCAGCAGTTTAGGCAGGGCCGGGGAGCTGTTTTTT.

V usage is TRBV30 and J usage is TRBJ2-2; 12 bases agree with TRBD2. Germline CDR1 is GTSNPN and CDR2 is SVGIG (reference sequence). V dropped 3 bases and J dropped 4; count of bases not matched to a gene: 15. The CDR3 totals 19 residues. This CDR3 is CAWRFHPSGRALGTGELFF. CDR3 in DNA: TGTGCCTGGAGGTTCCACCCTAGCGGGAGGGCGTTGGGCACCGGGGAGCTGTTTTTT.

The CDR3: CASSQNPGLGQPQHF. In DNA, the CDR3 is TGTGCCAGCAGCCAAAACCCCGGTCTTGGTCAGCCCCAGCATTTT. This sequence joins TRBV3-1 (or the pseudogene TRBV3-2) and TRBJ1-5, with no clear D. V was shortened by 2 bases and J by 6 bases, with 14 bases between the two germline ends. The CDR3 is 15 amino acids. In germline, CDR1 is LGHDT, CDR2 YNNKEL (reference sequence).

V usage is TRBV14 and J usage is TRBJ1-2, with 7 bases lining up with TRBD1. V dropped 11 bases and J dropped 1; count of bases not matched to a gene: 10. The length of the CDR3 is 14 residues. From germline, CDR1 is SGHDN and CDR2 FVKESK. CDR3: CAARDRSFNYGYTF. The CDR3 coding sequence is TGTGCCGCTAGGGACAGAAGTTTTAACTATGGCTACACCTTC. The whole variable domain, remainder taken from reference TRBV14 and TRBJ1-2, is EAGVTQFPSHSVIEKGQTVTLRCDPISGHDNLYWYRRVMGKEIKFLLHFVKESKQDESGMPNNRFLAERTGGTYSTLKVQPAELEDSGVYFCAARDRSFNYGYTFGSGTRLTVV.

This clone was found once. This chain links TRBV25-1 with TRBJ2-2; the D is unclear. The V end lost 0 bases, the J end lost 6 bases, and 8 bases lay between the germline ends. CDR3 length: 14 residues. Germline V gives CDR1 MGHDK, CDR2 SYGVNS. The CDR3 bases are TGTGCCAGCAGTGAATACGGTGAAGCCGGGGAGCTGTTTTTT. This translates into CASSEYGEAGELFF.

The J gene is TRBJ2-5, the V gene TRBV5-1; tentative D call: TRBD1 (5 bases). V was shortened by 0 bases and J by 5 bases, with 14 bases between the two germline ends. The CDR3 contains 15 residues. The V gene's germline CDR1 is SGHRS and CDR2 YFSETQ. The DNA for the CDR3 is TGCGCCAGCAGCTTGGGCCAGGGTGTATCGGAGACCCAGTACTTC. It codes for CASSLGQGVSETQYF.

The J gene is TRBJ2-3, the V gene TRBV7-2; D gene uncertain. CDR3 length: 13 amino acids. Germline loops: CDR1 SGHTA, CDR2 FQGNSA. Trimming left V 3 bases short and J 3 bases short, with 7 bases between. The CDR3 DNA follows: TGTGCCAGCAGCTTTACTCCTACAGATACGCAGTATTTT. Its translation: CASSFTPTDTQYF.

The V call is TRBV7-9, the J call TRBJ2-7; 7 positions agree with TRBD2. The CDR3 is 17 amino acids. V dropped 5 bases and J dropped 4; count of bases not matched to a gene: 17. Looked up from germline, CDR1 is SEHNR and CDR2 is FQNEAQ (reference sequence). The CDR3 region has the DNA TGTGCCAGCAGCCCCCCGAGGTCGAGGACTAGAGGATACGAGCAGTACTTC. Translation gives CASSPPRSRTRGYEQYF.

The J gene is TRBJ2-7, the V gene TRBV5-1, with TRBD1 identical over 8 bases. This CDR3 spans 15 amino acids. Unmatched junction bases numbered 7, after V lost 0 bases and J lost 5 bases. Germline V gene data show CDR1 as SGHRS and CDR2 as YFSETQ. The CDR3, as DNA: TGCGCCAGCAGCTTGGCCCAACTACAGGGGGACGAGCAGTACTTC. Protein sequence: CASSLAQLQGDEQYF. Drawing the rest from reference TRBV5-1 and TRBJ2-7, the complete variable domain is KAGVTQTPRYLIKTRGQQVTLSCSPISGHRSVSWYQQTPGQGLQFLFEYFSETQRNKGNFPGRFSGRQFSNSRSEMNVSTLELGDSALYLCASSLAQLQGDEQYFGPGTRLTVT.

This chain connects TRBV5-5 to TRBJ2-1, with 7 bases fitting TRBD1. The CDR3 loop spans 12 amino acids. The V and J ends lost 4 bases and 10 bases, in that order; junction bases with no gene match: 5. The germline CDR1 and CDR2 sequences are SGHKS and YYEKEE (reference sequence). The CDR3 region has the DNA TGTGCCAGCAGCACGACAGGGATCGAGCAGTTCTTC. Translating gives CASSTTGIEQFF.